Listed here is a single T cell receptor (beta chain). Its antigen is not identified. Investigators reverse transcribed all isolated RNA, so they sequenced expressed TCRB transcripts. Produced via immunoSEQ multiplex PCR; TCRdb's table is partial and in-frame only. The sample has 810,000 or so clones; under 20% are singletons. The V end lost 4 bases, the J end lost 3 bases, and 16 bases lay between the germline ends. The CDR3 totals 15 residues. Germline-derived CDR1 and CDR2 are MNHEY and SMNVEV (reference sequence). Purity (above 98%) was reached by all sorted populations. The sample is drawn from a study of beta chain features in type 1 diabetes. Study information: On cell yields, gender and age, patients and healthy donors were similar. General observations from the study: Reads derived from cDNA could over-represent cells showing high TCR expression.

The sequenced material came from naive CD4+ T cells from blood. The chain combines TRBV27 with TRBJ2-7; TRBD1 or TRBD2 may be the D gene (6 bases each). The clonotype originates from a woman younger than 30 in good health. The CDR3 reads CASSSRSGANYEQYF. In nucleotides, the CDR3 is TGTGCCAGCAGTTCCCGGTCGGGGGCGAACTACGAGCAGTACTTC.